This T cell receptor (beta chain) was captured by sequencing in a study of T cells in Graves' hyperthyroidism and ophthalmopathy. This clonotype occurred a few times. CDR1 MNHNS and CDR2 SASEGT come from the germline V gene. This CDR3 spans 13 amino acids. V shed 6 bases and J shed 4 bases, with 13 bases lying between them. RNA transcripts yielded amplified TCR beta CDR3 regions. HTBI primers were used for first-round RT-PCR of the TCR CDR3. TCRdb fed the multiplex PCR reads into MiXCR, producing one record per CDR3 protein. The sample lists some 490,000 distinct CDR3 sequences; approximately 23% were seen once.

The V gene is TRBV6-1, the J gene TRBJ2-7, with unresolved D. Material for sequencing was blood. This sequence was found in a woman aged 70-85 years with Graves' ophthalmopathy. The CDR3 region has the DNA TGTGCCAGCAGGTACACCTGGGGTTACGAGCAGTACTTC. It is translated as CASRYTWGYEQYF.